The 25 T cell receptor beta chains below were found in one sample sequenced in a study of blood T cell repertoires in COVID-19. Profiling relied on immunoSEQ multiplex PCR, and the TCRdb table lists in-frame clones only, not all of them. The sample records approximately 68,000 clones, more than 75% being singletons. Sequencing used peripheral blood. These receptors were collected from a man aged 45 to 65 with active COVID-19.

In DNA, the CDR3 is TGTGCCAGCAGTGAATCACCTACCCCCCACCCTCCAAACATTCAGTACTTC. This encodes CASSESPTPHPPNIQYF. The chain combines TRBV25-1 with TRBJ2-4; D ambiguous. V shed 1 base and J shed 6 bases, with 19 bases lying between them. The germline CDR1 and CDR2 sequences are MGHDK and SYGVNS. This CDR3 region has 17 residues.

This clone was observed a few times. The rearrangement joins TRBV7-9 to TRBJ1-6; D gene ambiguous. The CDR3 sequence is 12 residues long. The germline V gene has CDR1 SEHNR and CDR2 FQNEAQ (reference sequence). V dropped 4 bases and J dropped 8 bases, with 6 bases sitting between them. The CDR3 here is CASSSQDSPLHF. CDR3 nucleotide sequence: TGTGCCAGCAGCTCGCAGGATTCACCCCTCCACTTT. Full variable domain (missing parts from reference TRBV7-9 and TRBJ1-6): DTGVSQNPRHKITKRGQNVTFRCDPISEHNRLYWYRQTLGQGPEFLTYFQNEAQLEKSRLLSDRFSAERPKGSFSTLEIQRTEQGDSAMYLCASSSQDSPLHFGNGTRLTVT.

In its sample, this clone was seen once. The genes are TRBV7-8 and TRBJ2-1; TRBD2 aligns across 7 bases. Unmatched junction bases numbered 4, after V lost 0 bases and J lost 5 bases. Germline values: CDR1 SGHVS, CDR2 FQNEAQ. This CDR3 spans 15 amino acids. CDR3 amino acids: CASSLAPRGDNEQFF. CDR3 nucleotide sequence: TGTGCCAGCAGCTTAGCGCCTCGGGGGGACAATGAGCAGTTCTTC.

The chain employs TRBV11-3 and TRBJ2-1; TRBD2 agrees at 7 bases. Looked up from germline, CDR1 is SGHNT and CDR2 is YENEEA. This CDR3 is built from 15 residues. The ends lost 1 base at V and 4 bases at J; junction bases unmatched: 4. The CDR3 DNA follows: TGTGCCAGCAGCTTAGCCGGCGGGGGATACAATGAGCAGTTCTTC. As protein: CASSLAGGGYNEQFF.

The rearrangement links TRBV7-2 to TRBJ1-5; a possible D gene is TRBD1 (6 bases). The CDR3 runs 17 residues. Germline values: CDR1 SGHTA, CDR2 FQGNSA. V lost 1 base to trimming and J lost 6 bases, with 19 bases between them. The CDR3 reads CASSLDRGQFVSQPQHF. CDR3 nucleotide sequence: TGTGCCAGCAGCTTAGATCGTGGACAGTTTGTCTCTCAGCCCCAGCATTTT.

The V gene is TRBV7-9, the J gene TRBJ2-3, with a possible D match to TRBD2 (5 bases). The CDR3 has 15 amino acids. The V gene lost 3 bases and the J gene lost 2 bases, with 12 bases spanning the gap. CDR1 and CDR2 (germline): SEHNR, FQNEAQ (reference sequence). The CDR3 here is CASSFGAAPTDTQYF. CDR3 DNA sequence: TGTGCCAGCAGCTTCGGAGCGGCGCCCACAGATACGCAGTATTTT.

This clone was detected a few times. The rearrangement links TRBV11-3 to TRBJ2-1, with D perhaps matching TRBD1 (5 bases). This CDR3 spans 14 amino acids. Germline V gene lookup returns CDR1 SGHNT and CDR2 YENEEA. V lost 3 bases and J 7 bases, leaving 13 bases between the germline ends. As DNA, the CDR3 is TGTGCCAGCAGCTTGGGCAGGGATGGGAATGAGCAGTTCTTC. Amino acid sequence: CASSLGRDGNEQFF. The whole variable domain, filled in from reference TRBV11-3 and TRBJ2-1, reads EAGVVQSPRYKIIEKKQPVAFWCNPISGHNTLYWYLQNLGQGPELLIRYENEEAVDDSQLPKDRFSAERLKGVDSTLKIQPAELGDSAVYLCASSLGRDGNEQFFGPGTRLTVL.

This sequence joins TRBV5-1 and TRBJ2-1, with 8 bases matching TRBD1. The CDR3 is 15 amino acids. J gave up 6 bases and V 3 bases, and 8 bases lay outside the gene matches. Looked up from germline, CDR1 is SGHRS and CDR2 is YFSETQ. CDR3 nucleotides: TGCGCCAGCAGCTCGGAGACAGGGGTGGGCAATGAGCAGTTCTTC. Translating it yields CASSSETGVGNEQFF.

This clone was detected only once. The rearrangement joins TRBV10-3 to TRBJ1-3; maybe TRBD1 (6 bases). Trimming took 8 bases from V and 2 from J, leaving 10 bases between them. This CDR3 region has 13 residues. CDR1 and CDR2 (germline): ENHRY, SYGVKD. Here the CDR3 DNA reads TGTGCCATCGGGGCAGGGGCTGGAAACACCATATATTTT. Its protein is CAIGAGAGNTIYF.

This clone has a single count. The chain joins TRBV4-3 to TRBJ1-3; TRBD1 aligns across 7 bases. The CDR3 has 15 residues. Losses at the gene ends were 4 bases for V and 1 base for J; bases not matched to a gene: 4. Per the germline V gene, CDR1 is LGHNA and CDR2 is YSLEER. CDR3 amino acids: CASSLGQESGNTIYF. In nucleotides, the CDR3 is TGCGCCAGCAGCCTTGGACAGGAATCTGGAAACACCATATATTTT.

This clone was detected only a few times. The gene calls are TRBV6-2 or TRBV6-3 and TRBJ2-5; a weak D match, TRBD2 (7 bases). In germline, CDR1 is MNHEY, CDR2 SVGEGT. Trimming shortened V by 6 bases and J by 5 bases, and 19 bases separated the two germline ends. There are 15 residues in the CDR3. CDR3 region: CASSPSLAGAETQYF. Written as DNA, the CDR3 is TGTGCCAGCAGCCCCTCTCTGGCGGGGGCGGAGACCCAGTACTTC.

The chain couples TRBV6-5 to TRBJ1-3; D gene unclear. Germline V lookup: CDR1 MNHEY, CDR2 SVGAGI. This CDR3 is 15 amino acids long. Trimming took off 6 bases at V and 4 bases at J, with 16 bases between the two ends. Here the CDR3 DNA reads TGTGCCAGCAGGAGGGAGGGCTCTCGGGGAAACACCATATATTTT. Protein sequence: CASRREGSRGNTIYF.

The chain recombines TRBV4-3 with TRBJ1-3; no definite D call. Germline CDR1 reads LGHNA; CDR2 reads YSLEER. Trimming stripped 0 bases from V and 1 base from J, with 7 bases between. The CDR3 length is 15 residues. The CDR3 DNA is TGCGCCAGCAGCCAAGATGCGGGGTCTGGAAACACCATATATTTT. This translates into CASSQDAGSGNTIYF.

The chain links TRBV5-1 to TRBJ2-3; weak D call: TRBD1 (6 bases). The CDR3 covers 14 residues. Germline V CDR1 and CDR2: SGHRS, YFSETQ. With 0 bases removed from V and 6 bases from J, the gap between germline ends came to 11 bases. CDR3 residues: CASSLGQGWDTQYF. Here the CDR3 DNA reads TGCGCCAGCAGCTTGGGTCAGGGGTGGGATACGCAGTATTTT.

The rearrangement uses TRBV28 and TRBJ1-1; 7 bases align to TRBD1. Germline V gene sequence: CDR1 MDHEN, CDR2 SYDVKM. This CDR3 is 15 amino acids long. J was trimmed by 0 bases and V by 3 bases; bases with no gene match: 4. The CDR3 DNA reads as TGTGCCAGCAGTTTGGTGGACAGGCTGAACACTGAAGCTTTCTTT. Amino acid sequence: CASSLVDRLNTEAFF.

V usage is TRBV28 and J usage is TRBJ1-5; TRBD1 matches at 8 bases. The CDR3 has 15 amino acids. The V segment lost 8 bases and the J segment 5 bases; nucleotides outside the gene matches: 11. From germline, CDR1 is MDHEN and CDR2 SYDVKM. The CDR3 sequence is CASLPGDRTHQPQHF. CDR3 coding DNA: TGTGCCAGCCTCCCGGGGGACAGGACGCATCAGCCCCAGCATTTT.

The chain recombines TRBV7-9 with TRBJ2-5; D not certain. Germline V gene sequence: CDR1 SEHNR, CDR2 FQNEAQ (reference sequence). V was cut by 5 bases and J by 5 bases, with 9 bases left in between. CDR3 size: 12 residues. CDR3 protein: CASSHSAETQYF. The CDR3 DNA is TGTGCCAGCAGCCATTCTGCGGAGACCCAGTACTTC.

The chain couples TRBV7-9 to TRBJ1-5; D is unclear. CDR3 size: 16 residues. CDR1 and CDR2 from the germline V gene are SEHNR and FQNEAQ (reference sequence). The V and J ends lost 5 bases and 2 bases respectively, with 16 bases between them. For the CDR3, the DNA is TGTGCCAGCAGCGAGGTGGGCCTCGGGGGCAATCAGCCCCAGCATTTT. Its translation: CASSEVGLGGNQPQHF.

In this sample, this clone turned up a few times. J is TRBJ1-1 and V is TRBV19; maybe TRBD1 (6 bases). The V gene's germline CDR1 is LNHDA and CDR2 SQIVND (reference sequence). Deletions cut 4 bases from V and 0 bases from J, with 21 bases between. This CDR3 is 18 amino acids long. The CDR3 DNA reads as TGTGCCAGTAGTAAGGCCCCAATACAGGGATACATGAACACTGAAGCTTTCTTT. It yields the protein CASSKAPIQGYMNTEAFF.

This sequence joins TRBV6-2 or TRBV6-3 and TRBJ1-1; 7 bases map to TRBD1. The length of the CDR3 is 13 residues. Trimming cost V 4 bases and J 5 bases; bases outside gene matches: 4. Looked up from germline, CDR1 is MNHEY and CDR2 is SVGEGT. The CDR3 protein is CASSSNRGTEAFF. The CDR3 region has the DNA TGTGCCAGCAGTTCCAACAGGGGTACTGAAGCTTTCTTT.

CDR3 loop: CASSQGGVEGVETQYF. The CDR3 DNA reads as TGCGCCAGCAGCCAAGGAGGGGTGGAGGGAGTGGAGACCCAGTACTTC. The V gene is TRBV4-1, the J gene TRBJ2-5; TRBD2 might be the D (6 bases). With 1 base removed from V and 5 bases from J, the gap between germline ends came to 17 bases. Looked up from germline, CDR1 is MGHRA and CDR2 is YSYEKL. The CDR3 is 16 residues long.

V usage is TRBV3-1 (or the pseudogene TRBV3-2) and J usage is TRBJ1-5; D is ambiguous. Germline lookup yields CDR1 LGHDT and CDR2 YNNKEL (reference sequence). The CDR3 covers 13 residues. Trimming took off 1 base at V and 6 bases at J, with 7 bases between the two ends. The CDR3 DNA reads as TGTGCCAGCAGCCAAGCCCGCGCTCAGCCCCAGCATTTT. Its translation: CASSQARAQPQHF.

The V and J genes are TRBV27 and TRBJ1-1; no firm D call. The CDR3 is 13 amino acids. Trimming left V 2 bases short and J 0 bases short, with 4 bases between. The V gene's germline CDR1 is MNHEY and CDR2 SMNVEV (reference sequence). CDR3 sequence: CASSLTVNTEAFF. The CDR3 DNA reads TGTGCCAGCAGTTTAACAGTGAACACTGAAGCTTTCTTT.

This clone has just one count. The J gene is TRBJ1-2, the V gene TRBV12-3 or TRBV12-4, with 8 positions matching TRBD1. The length of the CDR3 is 13 residues. With V trimmed by 9 bases and J by 3 bases, 6 bases remained unmatched. CDR3 sequence: CASNRGGYYGYTF. The CDR3 nucleotides read TGTGCCAGTAACAGGGGGGGGTACTATGGCTACACCTTC.

This chain joins TRBV7-9 and TRBJ2-7, with D perhaps TRBD1 (5 bases). With 1 base removed from V and 1 base from J, the gap between germline ends came to 14 bases. The CDR3 is 16 amino acids. CDR1 and CDR2 (germline): SEHNR, FQNEAQ (reference sequence). CDR3 DNA sequence: TGTGCCAGCAGCTTAGATCGGGCAGGGCTTTCCTACGAGCAGTACTTC. This sequence encodes CASSLDRAGLSYEQYF.